Below, 15 T cell receptor beta chains from the same sample are listed, as sequenced in a study of blood T cell repertoires in COVID-19 (dated by TCRdb to 2018 to 2021). Library preparation employed the immunoSEQ multiplex PCR assay. The clones in this table, taken by TCRdb from immuneACCESS, are in-frame only. Not every clone is retained; where verified, under half of the shortfall comes from an unresolved V gene, and the cause of the rest is unknown. The sample yields over 200,000 clones; 85% to 90% were counted once. In total, the top ten clones hold 15% to 17% of the sample. Material for sequencing was PBMCs or T cells enriched from blood (not recorded which). The receptors were gathered from a man between 18 and 29 years old who had recovered from COVID-19.

The chain has TRBV5-1 and TRBJ1-2; 7 nucleotides match TRBD1. The V segment lost 0 bases and the J segment 7 bases; nucleotides outside the gene matches: 3. Looked up from germline, CDR1 is SGHRS and CDR2 is YFSETQ. This CDR3 has 13 amino acids. CDR3 nucleotide sequence: TGCGCCAGCAGCTTGGAACGGGACAGTGGCTACACCTTC. This gives the protein CASSLERDSGYTF.

This CDR3 reads CASSFFLDGQAKETQYF. The CDR3 DNA sequence: TGCGCCAGCAGCTTCTTCTTGGACGGACAGGCGAAAGAGACCCAGTACTTC. The rearrangement joins TRBV5-1 to TRBJ2-5, with 7 bases fitting TRBD1. Germline V gene sequence: CDR1 SGHRS, CDR2 YFSETQ. This CDR3 region has 17 residues. With V trimmed by 2 bases and J by 3 bases, 13 bases remained unmatched. The whole variable domain, filled in from reference TRBV5-1 and TRBJ2-5, reads KAGVTQTPRYLIKTRGQQVTLSCSPISGHRSVSWYQQTPGQGLQFLFEYFSETQRNKGNFPGRFSGRQFSNSRSEMNVSTLELGDSALYLCASSFFLDGQAKETQYFGPGTRLLVL.

The V and J genes are TRBV5-1 and TRBJ1-1, with D tentatively TRBD1 (5 bases). V was trimmed by 4 bases and J by 4 bases, leaving 17 bases between them. The CDR3 is 15 amino acids. Germline assignment: CDR1 SGHRS and CDR2 YFSETQ. In DNA, the CDR3 is TGCGCCAGCAGCCCTTCCACTGGGGGGGTCACTGAAGCTTTCTTT. It specifies CASSPSTGGVTEAFF.

This chain links TRBV5-4 with TRBJ1-1; D possibly corresponds to TRBD1 (5 bases). Trimming left V 3 bases short and J 3 bases short, with 12 bases between. This CDR3 comprises 14 residues. Germline V gives CDR1 SGHNT, CDR2 YYREEE (reference sequence). The CDR3 is CASSSTGEDTEAFF. The CDR3 nucleotides are TGTGCCAGCAGCTCGACGGGGGAGGACACTGAAGCTTTCTTT.

V usage is TRBV28 and J usage is TRBJ1-4; D is perhaps TRBD1 (6 bases). Germline V gene lookup returns CDR1 MDHEN and CDR2 SYDVKM. The CDR3 runs 14 residues. The V and J ends lost 6 bases and 3 bases respectively, with 11 bases between them. Written as DNA, the CDR3 is TGTGCCAGCAGATTCGACAGGCCTAATGAAAAACTGTTTTTT. Its translation is CASRFDRPNEKLFF.

The V gene is TRBV18, the J gene TRBJ2-1; no reliable D call. This CDR3 comprises 17 residues. Trimming stripped 0 bases from V and 0 bases from J, with 12 bases between. CDR1 and CDR2 (germline): KGHSH, LQKENI. CDR3 nucleotides: TGTGCCAGCTCACCACCTCTCACCGAGTCCTCCTACAATGAGCAGTTCTTC. It is translated as CASSPPLTESSYNEQFF.

The CDR3 loop reads CASSYWGTEGSYEQYF. In nucleotides, the CDR3 is TGTGCCAGCAGTTACTGGGGGACAGAAGGTTCCTACGAGCAGTACTTC. This chain joins TRBV6-5 and TRBJ2-7, with 7 bases that match TRBD1. CDR3 length equals 16 residues. The J segment lost 1 base and the V segment lost 1 base, leaving 7 bases of the junction unmatched. Germline assignment: CDR1 MNHEY and CDR2 SVGAGI.

This clone has just one count. The chain joins TRBV7-8 to TRBJ2-5; TRBD2 matches at 13 bases. Per germline, CDR1 SGHVS and CDR2 FQNEAQ. This CDR3 contains 16 residues. Trimming took 5 bases from V and 5 from J; bases not matched to a gene: 8. CDR3 sequence reads: CASSTRTSGSRETQYF. The CDR3 region has the DNA TGTGCCAGCAGCACCCGGACTAGCGGGAGTCGGGAGACCCAGTACTTC.

The rearrangement uses TRBV19 and TRBJ1-2, with 8 bases that match TRBD1. The CDR3 consists of 14 residues. CDR1 is LNHDA, CDR2 SQIVND, per germline (reference sequence). V lost 11 bases, J lost 3 bases, and 11 bases stayed unmatched. The CDR3 loop reads CALITVDRDYGYTF. The CDR3 bases are TGTGCCTTAATCACCGTGGACAGGGACTATGGCTACACCTTC. Together with reference TRBV19 and TRBJ1-2, the CDR3 gives the full variable domain: DGGITQSPKYLFRKEGQNVTLSCEQNLNHDAMYWYRQDPGQGLRLIYYSQIVNDFQKGDIAEGYSVSREKKESFPLTVTSAQKNPTAFYLCALITVDRDYGYTFGSGTRLTVV.

The V call is TRBV28, the J call TRBJ2-2; weak D call: TRBD1 (5 bases). The V and J ends lost 3 bases and 1 base respectively, with 9 bases between them. Germline CDR1 and CDR2: MDHEN and SYDVKM. The CDR3 is made up of 15 amino acids. CDR3 sequence: CASSLAGQNTGELFF. CDR3 in DNA: TGTGCCAGCAGTTTGGCTGGACAGAACACCGGGGAGCTGTTTTTT.

The CDR3 coding sequence is TGTGCCAGCAGTTTGTTAACGGGAGGCTTCACAGATACGCAGTATTTT. Translating it yields CASSLLTGGFTDTQYF. V and J are TRBV28 and TRBJ2-3; 7 nucleotides line up with TRBD2. The CDR3 loop spans 16 amino acids. CDR1 is MDHEN, CDR2 SYDVKM, per germline. J was trimmed by 2 bases and V by 3 bases; bases with no gene match: 8. Full variable domain (outside the CDR3, taken from reference TRBV28 and TRBJ2-3): DVKVTQSSRYLVKRTGEKVFLECVQDMDHENMFWYRQDPGLGLRLIYFSYDVKMKEKGDIPEGYSVSREKKERFSLILESASTNQTSMYLCASSLLTGGFTDTQYFGPGTRLTVL.

The genes are TRBV19 and TRBJ1-1; D might be TRBD1 (5 bases). Germline V gene data show CDR1 as LNHDA and CDR2 as SQIVND (reference sequence). Trimming pared 0 bases from V and 1 base from J, leaving 9 bases between. CDR3 size: 15 residues. The CDR3 spells CASSIDGQGNTEAFF. CDR3 sequence (DNA): TGTGCCAGTAGTATAGATGGGCAGGGGAACACTGAAGCTTTCTTT.

The V call is TRBV2, the J call TRBJ2-2, with 8 bases lining up with TRBD1. This CDR3 region has 14 residues. Per germline, CDR1 SNHLY and CDR2 FYNNEI. V trimming: 7 bases; J trimming: 6 bases; junction bases outside the gene matches: 7. CDR3 protein: CASTGTGPPGELFF. CDR3 nucleotide sequence: TGTGCCAGCACGGGGACAGGCCCTCCCGGGGAGCTGTTTTTT.

The rearrangement joins TRBV11-2 to TRBJ2-5; 9 positions agree with TRBD1. The CDR3 extends over 17 amino acids. The germline V gene has CDR1 SGHAT and CDR2 FQNNGV. The ends lost 4 bases at V and 2 bases at J; junction bases unmatched: 11. CDR3 loop: CASSSPGQGRVQETQYF. DNA of the CDR3: TGTGCCAGCAGCTCGCCCGGACAGGGGAGGGTTCAAGAGACCCAGTACTTC.

The J gene is TRBJ1-2, the V gene TRBV6-5; perhaps TRBD1 as D (6 bases). Trimming shortened V by 9 bases and J by 7 bases, and 24 bases separated the two germline ends. Germline CDR1 reads MNHEY; CDR2 reads SVGAGI. The CDR3 has 15 amino acids. In nucleotides, the CDR3 is TGTGCCAGTGGGGCAGGGGAAAAGACCGAGACTGGCTACACCTTC. It encodes CASGAGEKTETGYTF.